The 20 T cell receptor beta chains below all came from one sample that was sequenced in a study of blood T cell repertoires in COVID-19. Assay: immunoSEQ multiplex PCR; the TCRdb copy retains only in-frame clones and omits some. Among about 180,000 clones, about nine tenths were seen once, and the ten largest hold approximately 4%. The specimen was peripheral blood. The receptors stem from a woman between 25 and 40 years old with acute or convalescent COVID-19.

The rearrangement uses TRBV7-8 and TRBJ1-5; the D gene is possibly TRBD1 (6 bases). V was pared by 1 base and J by 0 bases, with 13 bases between. Germline V gene lookup returns CDR1 SGHVS and CDR2 FQNEAQ. CDR3 length equals 17 residues. CDR3 nucleotide sequence: TGTGCCAGCAGCTTAGAGCGCTTAGGGGGTAGCAATCAGCCCCAGCATTTT. Translating it yields CASSLERLGGSNQPQHF.

DNA of the CDR3: TGTGCCAGCAATCAAGAGGAGGCTTTCTTT. This gives the protein CASNQEEAFF. The chain carries TRBV7-9 and TRBJ1-1, with D uncertain. Trimming shortened V by 7 bases and J by 11 bases, and 11 bases separated the two germline ends. The length of the CDR3 is 10 residues. Germline CDR1 is SEHNR and CDR2 is FQNEAQ (reference sequence).

The chain couples TRBV12-5 to TRBJ2-7, with D tentatively TRBD1 (5 bases). The germline V gene encodes CDR1 LGHNT and CDR2 FRNRAP. The CDR3 totals 13 residues. DNA for the CDR3: TGTGCAGTTTTAGGACATGGCGATGACGAGCAGTACTTC. Protein: CAVLGHGDDEQYF. Drawing the rest from reference TRBV12-5 and TRBJ2-7, the complete variable domain is DARVTQTPRHKVTEMGQEVTMRCQPILGHNTVFWYRQTMMQGLELLAYFRNRAPLDDSGMPKDRFSAEMPDATLATLKIQPSEPRDSAVYFCAVLGHGDDEQYFGPGTRLTVT.

The chain uses TRBV11-3 and TRBJ2-7; the D gene is possibly TRBD1 (5 bases). This CDR3 comprises 12 residues. Deletions cut 7 bases from V and 3 bases from J, with 10 bases between. Germline V gene lookup returns CDR1 SGHNT and CDR2 YENEEA. The CDR3 DNA sequence: TGTGCCAGCACGATCGACAGCTACGAGCAGTACTTC. It specifies CASTIDSYEQYF.

J is TRBJ1-1 and V is TRBV29-1; 7 nucleotides align to TRBD1. After removal of 5 bases from V and 4 bases from J, the junction contained 1 base not matched to a gene. CDR3 length: 11 residues. Germline CDR1 is SQVTM and CDR2 is ANQGSEA. Written as DNA, the CDR3 is TGCAGCGTTCAGGGGGGCACTGAAGCTTTCTTT. Amino acid sequence: CSVQGGTEAFF.

The chain is built from TRBV28 and TRBJ2-7; the D gene is possibly TRBD1 (6 bases). This CDR3 contains 11 residues. Germline V gene data show CDR1 as MDHEN and CDR2 as SYDVKM. The V gene lost 11 bases and the J gene lost 9 bases, with 17 bases spanning the gap. This CDR3 is CALGGVAGQYF. CDR3 bases: TGTGCCTTAGGGGGAGTGGCTGGGCAGTACTTC.

This clone was recorded once. This chain joins TRBV24-1 and TRBJ1-1; D gene ambiguous. Trimming cost V 3 bases and J 4 bases, with 5 bases left between them. The V gene's germline CDR1 is KGHDR and CDR2 SFDVKD. The CDR3 is 12 amino acids. The CDR3 DNA is TGTGCCACCAGTGATGACACCACTGAAGCTTTCTTT. Protein: CATSDDTTEAFF.

The chain couples TRBV6-5 to TRBJ1-1; 9 bases line up with TRBD1. This CDR3 spans 14 amino acids. Germline V gives CDR1 MNHEY, CDR2 SVGAGI. V shed 6 bases and J 9 bases; nucleotides not matched to a gene: 11. CDR3 nucleotide sequence: TGTGCCAGCAGGTTCCGGGACAGGGTATCACAAGCTTTCTTT. The encoded protein is CASRFRDRVSQAFF.

V and J are TRBV14 and TRBJ1-6; D is undetermined. Germline CDR1 SGHDN, CDR2 FVKESK. This CDR3 comprises 15 residues. The germline V and J ends were trimmed by 0 bases and 7 bases, with 10 bases remaining between them. The CDR3 DNA is TGTGCCAGCAGCCAAGATCAGTTCCCGAATTCACCCCTCCACTTT. Translated: CASSQDQFPNSPLHF.

The J gene is TRBJ2-5, the V gene TRBV2, with 8 bases aligning to TRBD1. Looked up from germline, CDR1 is SNHLY and CDR2 is FYNNEI. Trimming removed 4 bases from V and 7 bases from J; junction bases left unmatched: 8. The CDR3 sequence is 14 residues long. CDR3 protein: CASSGMLQGATQYF. CDR3 nucleotides: TGTGCCAGCAGTGGAATGCTCCAGGGGGCGACCCAGTACTTC.

This chain uses TRBV19 with TRBJ2-2, with 8 bases lining up with TRBD1. The germline CDR1 and CDR2 sequences are LNHDA and SQIVND (reference sequence). This CDR3 region has 14 residues. Germline trimming cut 9 bases from V and 6 bases from J; bases unmatched to any gene: 9. CDR3 nucleotides: TGTGCCAGCAGGGGGCTTACAGGTGCCGGGGAGCTGTTTTTT. It encodes CASRGLTGAGELFF.

The rearrangement links TRBV2 to TRBJ2-1; 7 bases align to TRBD2. Germline CDR1 SNHLY, CDR2 FYNNEI. Trimming at V came to 8 bases and at J to 12 bases, leaving 10 bases not matched to a gene. This CDR3 contains 12 residues. CDR3 in DNA: TGTGCCAGCCTAGCGGTCGGATCCAGGCAGTTCTTC. Translating it yields CASLAVGSRQFF.

This clone was detected a few times. The V gene is TRBV11-3, the J gene TRBJ2-5; tentative D call: TRBD2 (5 bases). Germline CDR1 is SGHNT and CDR2 is YENEEA. The CDR3 length is 13 residues. Trimming removed 1 base from V and 5 bases from J, with 8 bases in between. The DNA of the CDR3 is TGTGCCAGCAGCTTAGCCGGGATGGAGACCCAGTACTTC. It is translated as CASSLAGMETQYF.

The V gene is TRBV19, the J gene TRBJ2-1; 7 nucleotides agree with TRBD1. CDR1 is LNHDA, CDR2 SQIVND, per germline (reference sequence). The CDR3 runs 15 residues. V gave up 3 bases and J gave up 1 base; unmatched junction bases: 3. Here the CDR3 reads CASSIEGASYNEQFF. Written as DNA, the CDR3 is TGTGCCAGTAGTATCGAGGGGGCTTCCTACAATGAGCAGTTCTTC. Full variable domain (rest looked up from reference TRBV19 and TRBJ2-1): DGGITQSPKYLFRKEGQNVTLSCEQNLNHDAMYWYRQDPGQGLRLIYYSQIVNDFQKGDIAEGYSVSREKKESFPLTVTSAQKNPTAFYLCASSIEGASYNEQFFGPGTRLTVL.

CDR3 nucleotides: TGTGCCAGTAGCTCCGATGGGGGGAATAATGAGCAGTTCTTC. Translated, it gives CASSSDGGNNEQFF. The J gene is TRBJ2-1, the V gene TRBV19; perhaps TRBD2 as D (6 bases). With 6 bases removed from V and 7 bases from J, the gap between germline ends came to 16 bases. This CDR3 comprises 14 residues. Germline V gives CDR1 LNHDA, CDR2 SQIVND (reference sequence).

The J gene is TRBJ2-7, the V gene TRBV14; D is possibly TRBD2 (5 bases). V was trimmed by 1 base and J by 4 bases, leaving 8 bases between them. The CDR3 has 13 amino acids. Germline values: CDR1 SGHDN, CDR2 FVKESK. The CDR3 bases are TGTGCCAGCAGCCAAGGTCTAGCATACGAGCAGTACTTC. It encodes CASSQGLAYEQYF.

The chain employs TRBV2 and TRBJ1-1; D might be TRBD1 (5 bases). Trimming left V 0 bases short and J 0 bases short, with 8 bases between. Germline lookup yields CDR1 SNHLY and CDR2 FYNNEI. This CDR3 comprises 15 residues. In DNA, the CDR3 is TGTGCCAGCAGTGAAGCTCAGGGTGTGAACACTGAAGCTTTCTTT. Encoded protein: CASSEAQGVNTEAFF.

The rearrangement uses TRBV5-1 and TRBJ2-2, with 10 bases lining up with TRBD2. CDR1 is SGHRS, CDR2 YFSETQ, per germline. The trim removed 7 bases at V and 1 base at J, leaving 4 bases unmatched. The CDR3 totals 15 residues. The CDR3 is CASRLAGVNTGELFF. CDR3 in DNA: TGCGCCAGCCGGCTAGCGGGAGTGAACACCGGGGAGCTGTTTTTT. The full variable domain, rest sourced from reference TRBV5-1 and TRBJ2-2, is KAGVTQTPRYLIKTRGQQVTLSCSPISGHRSVSWYQQTPGQGLQFLFEYFSETQRNKGNFPGRFSGRQFSNSRSEMNVSTLELGDSALYLCASRLAGVNTGELFFGEGSRLTVL.

The chain recombines TRBV13 with TRBJ2-2; 8 bases agree with TRBD2. Trimming took 6 bases from V and 2 from J; bases not matched to a gene: 5. The CDR3 loop spans 15 amino acids. Germline CDR1 is PRHDT and CDR2 is FYEKMQ (reference sequence). For the CDR3, the DNA is TGTGCCAGCAGGCGGACTAGCTTAAACACCGGGGAGCTGTTTTTT. It translates to CASRRTSLNTGELFF.

This clone was detected once. The chain uses TRBV6-5 and TRBJ2-7; TRBD1 matches 7 bases. The CDR3 consists of 14 residues. Germline CDR1 and CDR2: MNHEY and SVGAGI. Trimming cost V 9 bases and J 3 bases; bases outside gene matches: 11. The chain's CDR3 is CASTSRGPVYEQYF. The CDR3 region has the DNA TGTGCCAGTACCAGTAGGGGGCCCGTCTACGAGCAGTACTTC.